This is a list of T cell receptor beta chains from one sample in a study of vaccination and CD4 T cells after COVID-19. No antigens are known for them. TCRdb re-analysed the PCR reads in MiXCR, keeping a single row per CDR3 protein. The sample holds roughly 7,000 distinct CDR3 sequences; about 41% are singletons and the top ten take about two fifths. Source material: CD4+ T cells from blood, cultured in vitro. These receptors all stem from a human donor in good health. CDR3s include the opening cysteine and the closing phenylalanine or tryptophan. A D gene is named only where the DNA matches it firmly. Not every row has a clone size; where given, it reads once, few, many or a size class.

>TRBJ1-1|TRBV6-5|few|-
TGTGCCAGCAGTTACGGGGGTACCGGACAAGCTTTCTTT
CASSYGGTGQAFF
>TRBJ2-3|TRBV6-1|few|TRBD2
TGTGCCAGCAGCCGCTTGCTAGCGGGGCCCACAGATACGCAGTATTTT
CASSRLLAGPTDTQYF
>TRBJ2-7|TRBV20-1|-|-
TGCAGTGCTAGGACGCGCTCCTACGAGCAGTACTTC
CSARTRSYEQYF
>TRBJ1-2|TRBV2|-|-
TGTGCCAGCAGTTTTGGGGGGGATGGCTACACCTTC
CASSFGGDGYTF
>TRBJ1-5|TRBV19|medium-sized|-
TGTGCCACCAACACGGGGGGACAGCCCCAGCATTTT
CATNTGGQPQHF
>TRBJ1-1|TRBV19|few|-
TGTGCCAGTAGTATGAGGGACAACACTGAAGCTTTCTTT
CASSMRDNTEAFF
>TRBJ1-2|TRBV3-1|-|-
TGTGCCAGCAGCCAAGTTACGACACACGGCTACACCTTC
CASSQVTTHGYTF
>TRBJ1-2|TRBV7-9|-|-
TGTGCCAGCAGCTTAGTGGCGGGTGGCTACACCTTC
CASSLVAGGYTF
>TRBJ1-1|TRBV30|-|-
TGTGCCTGGAGTGTACTTGGAAGTAAAGCTTTCTTT
CAWSVLGSKAFF
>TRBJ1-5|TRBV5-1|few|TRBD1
TGCGCCAGCAGCCGCGGGACAGGGGGCGCCTTCAATCAGCCCCAGCATTTT
CASSRGTGGAFNQPQHF
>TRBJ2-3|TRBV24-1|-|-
TGTGCCACCGGCGGCGGGAGCACAGATACGCAGTATTTT
CATGGGSTDTQYF